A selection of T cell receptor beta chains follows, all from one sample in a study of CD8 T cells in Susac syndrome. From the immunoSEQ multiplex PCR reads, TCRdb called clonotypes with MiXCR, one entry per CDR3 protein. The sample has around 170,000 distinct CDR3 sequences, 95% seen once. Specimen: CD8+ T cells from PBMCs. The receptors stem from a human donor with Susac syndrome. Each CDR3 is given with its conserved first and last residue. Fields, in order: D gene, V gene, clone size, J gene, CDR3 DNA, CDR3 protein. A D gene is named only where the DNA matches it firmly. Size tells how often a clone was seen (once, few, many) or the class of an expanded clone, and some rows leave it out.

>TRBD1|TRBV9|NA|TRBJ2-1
TGTGCCAGCAGCCCAGGGGGTCTAACCTACAATGAGCAGTTCTTC
CASSPGGLTYNEQFF
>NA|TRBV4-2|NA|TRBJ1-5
TGTGCCAGCAGCCAAGATTCCTCCAGGTCCAATCAGCCCCAGCATTTT
CASSQDSSRSNQPQHF
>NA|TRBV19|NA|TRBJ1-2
TGTGCCAGTAGTATAGACGACAGTACTGGTGGCTACACCTTC
CASSIDDSTGGYTF
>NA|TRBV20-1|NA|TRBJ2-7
TGCAGTGCTAGAGGACAGTCGGAAGCCTACGAGCAGTACTTC
CSARGQSEAYEQYF
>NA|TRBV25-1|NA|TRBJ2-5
TGTGCCAGCAGTGAATCAGCGGATCAAGAGACCCAGTACTTC
CASSESADQETQYF
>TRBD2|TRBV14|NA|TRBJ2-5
TGTGCCAGCAGCCAAACTAGCGCCCCAGAGACCCAGTACTTC
CASSQTSAPETQYF
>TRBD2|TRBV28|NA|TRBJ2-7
TGTGCCAGCAGTTTAGGCGGGAGGGCCACCGAGCAGTACTTC
CASSLGGRATEQYF
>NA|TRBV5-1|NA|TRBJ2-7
TGCGCCAGCAGCTTGGGAGGGGCCCTCCTTACCTACGAGCAGTACTTC
CASSLGGALLTYEQYF
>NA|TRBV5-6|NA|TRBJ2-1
TGTGCCAGCATAATGGACCGGACCAATGAGCAGTTCTTC
CASIMDRTNEQFF
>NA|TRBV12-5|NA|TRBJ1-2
TGTGCTAGTGGCCCACAGGGATCGGATGGCTACACCTTC
CASGPQGSDGYTF
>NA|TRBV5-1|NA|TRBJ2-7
TGCGCCAGCAGGTTCGCGGGCGAGCAGTACTTC
CASRFAGEQYF
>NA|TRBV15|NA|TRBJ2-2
TGTGCCACCAGCGGGATTCAGGGTTCCGGGGAGCTGTTTTTT
CATSGIQGSGELFF
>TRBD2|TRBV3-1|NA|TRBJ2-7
TGTGCCAGCAGCCAAGATCGAGCGGGGGACTACGAGCAGTACTTC
CASSQDRAGDYEQYF
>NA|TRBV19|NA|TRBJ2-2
TGTGCCAGTAGTCCACCTCTGAACACCGGGGAGCTGTTTTTT
CASSPPLNTGELFF
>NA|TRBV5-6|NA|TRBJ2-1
TGTGCCAGCAGCTTGGTGTCTGGACCAACTAGAGACAATGAGCAGTTCTTC
CASSLVSGPTRDNEQFF
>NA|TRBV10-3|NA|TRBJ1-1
TGTGCCATCATCGAAGGAACTGAAGCTTTCTTT
CAIIEGTEAFF
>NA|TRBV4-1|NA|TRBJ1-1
TGCGCCAGCAGCCAAGACTCCTCTTACGGGACACACACTGAAGCTTTCTTT
CASSQDSSYGTHTEAFF
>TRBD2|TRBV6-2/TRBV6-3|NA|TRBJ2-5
TGTGCCAGCAGTCTCCCGCCCGGGACTAGCGGGGCCCAGTACTTC
CASSLPPGTSGAQYF
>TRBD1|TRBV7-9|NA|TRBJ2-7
TGTGCCAGCAGCGGACAGGGCTCCGTGGCCGAGCAGTACTTC
CASSGQGSVAEQYF
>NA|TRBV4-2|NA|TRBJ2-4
TGTGCCAGCAGCCAAGATGTCCAGGAAAACATTCAGTACTTC
CASSQDVQENIQYF
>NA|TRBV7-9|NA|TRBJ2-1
TGTGCCAGCAGCAACCGGGACGAAGATGAGCAGTTCTTC
CASSNRDEDEQFF
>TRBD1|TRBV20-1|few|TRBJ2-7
TGCAGTGCAACGGACAGGGACAAGCGAGAGCAGTACTTC
CSATDRDKREQYF
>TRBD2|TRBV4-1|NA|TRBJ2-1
TGCGCCAGCAGCCCCCTAGCGGGGAATTACAATGAGCAGTTCTTC
CASSPLAGNYNEQFF
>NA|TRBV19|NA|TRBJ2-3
TGTGCCAGTACTCTGACTTCACCCTTCACAGATACGCAGTATTTT
CASTLTSPFTDTQYF
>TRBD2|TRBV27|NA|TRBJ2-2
TGTGCCAGCAGTCCCGGACTAGCGGGGACCGGGGAGCTGTTTTTT
CASSPGLAGTGELFF
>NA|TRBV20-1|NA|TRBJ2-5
TGCAGTGCTATGACTGGGGGTCCGGAGACCCAGTACTTC
CSAMTGGPETQYF
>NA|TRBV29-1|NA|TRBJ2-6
TGCAGCGTTGAGAAGGACAGTTACTCTGGGGCCAACGTCCTGACTTTC
CSVEKDSYSGANVLTF
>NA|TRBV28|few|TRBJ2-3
TGTGCCAGCAGTCTCGGATCGAGCACAGATACGCAGTATTTT
CASSLGSSTDTQYF
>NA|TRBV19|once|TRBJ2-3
TGTGCCAGTAAGGGGGTTACTAGCACAGATACGCAGTATTTT
CASKGVTSTDTQYF
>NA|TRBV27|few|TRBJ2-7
TGTGCCAGCAGTTTAAGGGGTAACTCGTACGAGCAGTACTTC
CASSLRGNSYEQYF
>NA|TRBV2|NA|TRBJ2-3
TGTGCCAGCAGGAAGGGGGGGTCAAGCACAGATACGCAGTATTTT
CASRKGGSSTDTQYF
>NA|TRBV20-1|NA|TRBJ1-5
TGCAGTGCTAGGGAACAGGGATATCCCCAGCATTTT
CSAREQGYPQHF
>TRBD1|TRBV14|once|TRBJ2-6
TGTGCCAGCGGGGTTTGGGACAGCTCTGGGGCCAACGTCCTGACTTTC
CASGVWDSSGANVLTF
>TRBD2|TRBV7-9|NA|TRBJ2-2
TGTGCCAGCAGCTTACCTAGCGGGTCAAACGGGGAGCTGTTTTTT
CASSLPSGSNGELFF
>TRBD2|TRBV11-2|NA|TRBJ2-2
TGTGCCAGCAGCTTATTCCGCGGGAGAAACACCGGGGAGCTGTTTTTT
CASSLFRGRNTGELFF
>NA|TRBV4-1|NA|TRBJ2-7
TGCGCCAGCAGCCAAGATATCAACGGGGCCTACGAGCAGTACTTC
CASSQDINGAYEQYF
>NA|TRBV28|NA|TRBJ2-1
TGTGCCAGCTCTTCTCAGGTGTACAATGAGCAGTTCTTC
CASSSQVYNEQFF
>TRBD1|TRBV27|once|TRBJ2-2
TGTGCCAGCAGTGCACAGGGGTCCGGGGAGCTGTTTTTT
CASSAQGSGELFF
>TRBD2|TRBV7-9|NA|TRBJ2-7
TGTGCCAGCAGCTCCGGGACTAGCTACGAGCAGTACTTC
CASSSGTSYEQYF
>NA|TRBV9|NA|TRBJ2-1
TGTGCCAGCAGCGTATCTGGGGGGGGGCAGGTTGAGCAGTTCTTC
CASSVSGGGQVEQFF
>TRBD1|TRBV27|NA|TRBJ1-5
TGTGCCAGCAGTGACCACAGGGGCGATGGTCAGCCCCAGCATTTT
CASSDHRGDGQPQHF
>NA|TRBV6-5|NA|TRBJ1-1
TGTGCCAGCAGTTACTTTAAGGGGGGCTCGGGCGCTTTCTTT
CASSYFKGGSGAFF
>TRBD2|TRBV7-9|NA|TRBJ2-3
TGTGCCAGCAGCTTGTTGGGCGGGAGAGACACAGATACGCAGTATTTT
CASSLLGGRDTDTQYF
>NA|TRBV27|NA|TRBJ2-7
TGTGCCAGCAGTTGGGGGTTGGGCTACGAGCAGTACTTC
CASSWGLGYEQYF
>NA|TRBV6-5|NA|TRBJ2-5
TGTGCCAGCAGTTACACCGACAGGGAGACCCAGTACTTC
CASSYTDRETQYF
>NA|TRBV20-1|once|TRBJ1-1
TGCAGTGCCCCAAACAGCGGAACGAACACTGAAGCTTTCTTT
CSAPNSGTNTEAFF
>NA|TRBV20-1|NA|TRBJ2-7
TGCAGTGCTAGTTTCCCCCTTGGAGACGAGCAGTACTTC
CSASFPLGDEQYF
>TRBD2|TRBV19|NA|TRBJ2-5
TGTGCCAGTAGTCCGCAGGTCCTAGCGGGAGTGTACCAAGAGACCCAGTACTTC
CASSPQVLAGVYQETQYF
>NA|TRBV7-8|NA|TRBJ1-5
TGTGCCAGCAGCTATCGGGCCTCTAGCAATCAGCCCCAGCATTTT
CASSYRASSNQPQHF
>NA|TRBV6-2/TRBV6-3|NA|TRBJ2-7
TGTGCCAGCAGTCAGGGGGGCAAGTACGAGCAGTACTTC
CASSQGGKYEQYF
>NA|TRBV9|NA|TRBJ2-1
TGTGCCAGCAGCGGACTAACCGGGACACTAAATGAGCAGTTCTTC
CASSGLTGTLNEQFF
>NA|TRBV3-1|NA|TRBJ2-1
TGTGCCAGCAGCCAAGTTCTAGGGGCGGCAACCGGGAATGAGCAGTTCTTC
CASSQVLGAATGNEQFF
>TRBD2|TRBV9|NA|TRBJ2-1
TGTGCCAGCAGCACACGGACTAGCGGGGATGAGCAGTTCTTC
CASSTRTSGDEQFF
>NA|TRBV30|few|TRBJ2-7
TGTGCCTGGAGTGCCGGGATCACTTCCTACGAGCAGTACTTC
CAWSAGITSYEQYF